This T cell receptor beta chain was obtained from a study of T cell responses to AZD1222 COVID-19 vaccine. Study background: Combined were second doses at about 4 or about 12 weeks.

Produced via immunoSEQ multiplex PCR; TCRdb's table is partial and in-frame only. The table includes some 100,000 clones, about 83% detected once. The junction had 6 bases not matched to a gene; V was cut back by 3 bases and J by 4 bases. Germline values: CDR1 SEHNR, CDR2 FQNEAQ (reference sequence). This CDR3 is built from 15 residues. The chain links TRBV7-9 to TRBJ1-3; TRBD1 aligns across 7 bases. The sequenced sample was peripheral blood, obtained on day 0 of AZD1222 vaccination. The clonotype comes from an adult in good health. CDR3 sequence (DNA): TGTGCCAGCAGCTTTTCGCAGGGGGTAGGAAACACCATATATTTT. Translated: CASSFSQGVGNTIYF.